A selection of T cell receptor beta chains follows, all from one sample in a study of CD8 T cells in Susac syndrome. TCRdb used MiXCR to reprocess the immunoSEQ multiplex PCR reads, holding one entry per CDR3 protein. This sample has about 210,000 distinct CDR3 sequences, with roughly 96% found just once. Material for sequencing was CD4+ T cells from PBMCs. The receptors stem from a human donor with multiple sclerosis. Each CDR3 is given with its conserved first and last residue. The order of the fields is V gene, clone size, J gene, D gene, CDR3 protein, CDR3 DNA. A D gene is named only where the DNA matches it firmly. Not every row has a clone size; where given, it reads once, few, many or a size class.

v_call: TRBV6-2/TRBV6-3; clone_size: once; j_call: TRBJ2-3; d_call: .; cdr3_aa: CASSVPPTLDTQYF; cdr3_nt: TGTGCCAGCAGCGTACCACCGACGTTGGATACGCAGTATTTT
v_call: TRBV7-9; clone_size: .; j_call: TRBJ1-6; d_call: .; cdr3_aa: CASSLGGAGSPLHF; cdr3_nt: TGTGCCAGCAGCTTAGGGGGCGCGGGATCACCCCTCCACTTT
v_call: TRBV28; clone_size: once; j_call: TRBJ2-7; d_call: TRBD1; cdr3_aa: CASSLRTGTGGVEQYF; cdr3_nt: TGTGCCAGCAGTTTACGAACCGGGACAGGGGGCGTCGAGCAGTACTTC
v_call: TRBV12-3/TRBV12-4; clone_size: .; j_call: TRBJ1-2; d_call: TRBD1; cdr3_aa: CASSEGADGYTF; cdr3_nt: TGTGCCAGCAGCGAGGGGGCAGATGGCTACACCTTC
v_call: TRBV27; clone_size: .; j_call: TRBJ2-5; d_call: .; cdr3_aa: CASSQLSRYQETQYF; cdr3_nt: TGTGCCAGCAGCCAACTTAGCAGGTACCAAGAGACCCAGTACTTC
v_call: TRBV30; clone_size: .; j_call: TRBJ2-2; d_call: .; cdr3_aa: CAWSFAGELFF; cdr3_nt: TGTGCCTGGAGTTTCGCCGGGGAGCTGTTTTTT
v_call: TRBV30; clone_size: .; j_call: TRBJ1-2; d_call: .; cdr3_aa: CALRDTYGYTF; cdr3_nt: TGTGCCCTCCGGGACACCTATGGCTACACCTTC
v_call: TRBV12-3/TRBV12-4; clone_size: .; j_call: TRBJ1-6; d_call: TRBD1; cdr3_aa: CASSLTGGESALHF; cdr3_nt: TGTGCCAGCAGTTTAACAGGGGGCGAGTCGGCCCTCCACTTT
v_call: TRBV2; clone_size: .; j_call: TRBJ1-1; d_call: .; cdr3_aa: CASSPLEGEAEAFF; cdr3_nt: TGTGCCAGCAGTCCCCTCGAGGGGGAGGCTGAAGCTTTCTTT
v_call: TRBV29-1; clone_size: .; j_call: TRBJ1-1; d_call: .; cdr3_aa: CSVEAGVGGTEAFF; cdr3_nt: TGCAGCGTTGAGGCAGGGGTAGGGGGCACTGAAGCTTTCTTT
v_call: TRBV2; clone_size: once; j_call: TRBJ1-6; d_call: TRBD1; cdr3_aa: CASSEARLGQGNSPLHF; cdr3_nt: TGTGCCAGCAGTGAAGCGCGTTTGGGACAGGGGAATTCACCCCTCCACTTT
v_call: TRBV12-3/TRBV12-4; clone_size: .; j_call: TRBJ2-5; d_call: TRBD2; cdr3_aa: CASSFPPGLQQETQYF; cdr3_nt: TGTGCCAGCAGTTTCCCCCCGGGACTACAACAAGAGACCCAGTACTTC
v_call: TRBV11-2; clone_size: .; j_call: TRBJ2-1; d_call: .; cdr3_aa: CASSEGQGTEQFF; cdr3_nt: TGTGCCAGCAGTGAAGGGCAGGGAACTGAGCAGTTCTTC
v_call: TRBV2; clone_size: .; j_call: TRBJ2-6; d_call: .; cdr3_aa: CASSGTGANVLTF; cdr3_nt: TGTGCCAGCAGTGGGACTGGGGCCAACGTCCTGACTTTC
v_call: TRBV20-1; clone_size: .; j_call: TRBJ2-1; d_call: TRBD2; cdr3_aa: CSASGLAVTDEQFF; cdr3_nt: TGCAGTGCTAGTGGACTAGCGGTAACCGATGAGCAGTTCTTC
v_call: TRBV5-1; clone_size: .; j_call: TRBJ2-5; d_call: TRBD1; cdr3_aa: CASDASGTGGETQYF; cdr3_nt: TGCGCCAGCGACGCCTCGGGGACAGGGGGAGAGACCCAGTACTTC
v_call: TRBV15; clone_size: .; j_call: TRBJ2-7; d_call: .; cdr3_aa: CATSRDTGLEQYF; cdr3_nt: TGTGCCACCAGCAGAGATACGGGGCTCGAGCAGTACTTC
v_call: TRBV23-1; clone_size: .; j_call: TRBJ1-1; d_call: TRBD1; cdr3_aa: CASVTQGARTEAFF; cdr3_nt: TGCGCCAGCGTTACACAGGGGGCGCGCACTGAAGCTTTCTTT
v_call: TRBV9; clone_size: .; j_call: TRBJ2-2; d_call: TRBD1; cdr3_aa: CASSVGPGGAGTGELFF; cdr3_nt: TGTGCCAGCAGCGTAGGTCCAGGGGGCGCCGGCACCGGGGAGCTGTTTTTT
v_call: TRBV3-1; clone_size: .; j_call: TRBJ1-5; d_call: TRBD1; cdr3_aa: CASSLGMAGQGGNQPQHF; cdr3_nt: TGTGCCAGCAGCCTAGGAATGGCGGGACAGGGAGGGAATCAGCCCCAGCATTTT
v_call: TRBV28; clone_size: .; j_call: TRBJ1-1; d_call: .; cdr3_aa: CASSPWPNTEAFF; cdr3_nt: TGTGCCAGCAGTCCATGGCCGAACACTGAAGCTTTCTTT
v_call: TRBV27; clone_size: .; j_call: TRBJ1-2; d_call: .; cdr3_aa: CASSLNPKLYGYTF; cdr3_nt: TGTGCCAGCAGTCTCAACCCAAAACTCTATGGCTACACCTTC
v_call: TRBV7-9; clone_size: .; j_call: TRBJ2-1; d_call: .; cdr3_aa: CASSQGWGLNEQFF; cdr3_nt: TGTGCCAGCAGCCAGGGTTGGGGTCTCAATGAGCAGTTCTTC
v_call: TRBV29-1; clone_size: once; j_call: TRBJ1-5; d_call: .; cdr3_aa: CSVVEGSSNQPQHF; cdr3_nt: TGCAGCGTTGTGGAGGGATCTAGCAATCAGCCCCAGCATTTT
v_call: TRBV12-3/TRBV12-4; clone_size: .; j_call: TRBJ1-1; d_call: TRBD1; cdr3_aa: CASSYRRDSNTEAFF; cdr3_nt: TGTGCCAGCAGTTACCGCCGGGACAGTAACACTGAAGCTTTCTTT
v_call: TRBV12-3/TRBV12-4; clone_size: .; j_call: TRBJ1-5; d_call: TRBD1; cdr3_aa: CASSTGQGSQPQHF; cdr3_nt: TGTGCCAGCAGCACTGGACAGGGGTCACAGCCCCAGCATTTT
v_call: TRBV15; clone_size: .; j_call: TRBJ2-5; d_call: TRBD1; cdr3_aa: CATSRQDRGQETQYF; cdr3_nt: TGTGCCACCAGCAGACAAGACAGGGGCCAAGAGACCCAGTACTTC
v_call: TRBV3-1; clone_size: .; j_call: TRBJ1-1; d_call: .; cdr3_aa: CASSSRDKGANTEAFF; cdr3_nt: TGTGCCAGCAGCTCTCGGGACAAAGGGGCGAACACTGAAGCTTTCTTT
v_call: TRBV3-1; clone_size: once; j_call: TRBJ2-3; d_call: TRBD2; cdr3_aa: CASSLGRATDTQYF; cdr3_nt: TGTGCCAGCAGCCTCGGGAGGGCTACAGATACGCAGTATTTT
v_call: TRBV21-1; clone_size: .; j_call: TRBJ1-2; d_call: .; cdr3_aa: CASSNSCSSCNYGYTF; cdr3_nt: TGTGCCAGCAGCAATTCGTGCAGCAGTTGTAACTATGGCTACACCTTC
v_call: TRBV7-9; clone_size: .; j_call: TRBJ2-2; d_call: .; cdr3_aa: CASSLDTTGELFF; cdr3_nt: TGTGCCAGCAGCTTAGACACCACCGGGGAGCTGTTTTTT
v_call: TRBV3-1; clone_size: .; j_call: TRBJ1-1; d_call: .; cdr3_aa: CASSRGVYTEAFF; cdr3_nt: TGTGCCAGCAGCCGAGGCGTGTATACTGAAGCTTTCTTT
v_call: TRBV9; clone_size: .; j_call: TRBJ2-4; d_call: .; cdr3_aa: CASSVEGSSIQYF; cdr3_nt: TGTGCCAGCAGCGTAGAGGGTTCCAGTATTCAGTACTTC
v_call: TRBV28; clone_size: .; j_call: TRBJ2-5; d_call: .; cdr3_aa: CASSFSLGNPQETQYF; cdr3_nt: TGTGCCAGCAGTTTTAGCCTCGGGAATCCCCAAGAGACCCAGTACTTC
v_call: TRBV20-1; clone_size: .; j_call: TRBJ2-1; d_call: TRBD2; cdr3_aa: CSARGLADTYNEQFF; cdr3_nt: TGCAGTGCTAGGGGGCTAGCGGATACCTACAATGAGCAGTTCTTC
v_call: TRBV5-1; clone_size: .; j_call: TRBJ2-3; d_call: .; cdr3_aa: CASSSQLTDTQYF; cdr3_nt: TGCGCCAGCAGCTCCCAGTTAACGGATACGCAGTATTTT
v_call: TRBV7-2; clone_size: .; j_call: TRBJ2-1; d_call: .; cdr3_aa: CASSSGSNEQFF; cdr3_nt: TGTGCCAGCAGTTCGGGCTCCAATGAGCAGTTCTTC
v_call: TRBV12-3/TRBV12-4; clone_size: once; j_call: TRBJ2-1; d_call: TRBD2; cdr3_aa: CASIKGGTSNNEQFF; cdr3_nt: TGTGCCAGCATCAAGGGAGGGACTTCTAACAATGAGCAGTTCTTC
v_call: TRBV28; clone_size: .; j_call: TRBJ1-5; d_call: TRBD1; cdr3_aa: CASRGQPQGSWPQHF; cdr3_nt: TGTGCCAGCAGGGGACAGCCTCAAGGGAGCTGGCCCCAGCATTTT
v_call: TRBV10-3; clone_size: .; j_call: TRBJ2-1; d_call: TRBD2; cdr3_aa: CAISGGGEQFF; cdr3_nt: TGTGCCATCAGTGGGGGGGGAGAGCAGTTCTTC
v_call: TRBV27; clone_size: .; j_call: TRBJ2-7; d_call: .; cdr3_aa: CASSFLPKDEQYF; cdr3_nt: TGTGCCAGCAGTTTTCTCCCTAAGGACGAGCAGTACTTC
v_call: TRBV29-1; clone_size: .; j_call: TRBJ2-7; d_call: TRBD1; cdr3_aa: CSAGTGAAYEQYF; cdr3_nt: TGCAGCGCTGGGACAGGGGCGGCCTACGAGCAGTACTTC
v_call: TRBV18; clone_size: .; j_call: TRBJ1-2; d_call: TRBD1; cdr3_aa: CASSRRTGDGYTF; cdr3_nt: TGTGCCAGCTCACGAAGGACAGGGGATGGCTACACCTTC
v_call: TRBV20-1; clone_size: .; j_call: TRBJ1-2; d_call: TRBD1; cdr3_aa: CSAKEKGADAF; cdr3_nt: TGCAGTGCCAAGGAGAAGGGGGCTGACGCCTTC
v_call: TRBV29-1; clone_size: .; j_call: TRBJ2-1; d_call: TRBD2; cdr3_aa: CSVARRETSYNEQFF; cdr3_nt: TGCAGCGTTGCTCGGCGGGAGACCTCCTACAATGAGCAGTTCTTC
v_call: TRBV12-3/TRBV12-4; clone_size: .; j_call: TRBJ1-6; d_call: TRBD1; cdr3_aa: CASRQGAEYSPLHF; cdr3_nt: TGTGCCAGCAGGCAGGGGGCAGAGTACTCACCCCTCCACTTT
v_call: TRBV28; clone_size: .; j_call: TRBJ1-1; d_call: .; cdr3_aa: CASTVGGAEAFF; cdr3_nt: TGTGCCAGCACCGTAGGGGGGGCTGAAGCTTTCTTT
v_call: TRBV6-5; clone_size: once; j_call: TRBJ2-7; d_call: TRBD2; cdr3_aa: CASSYSGLARTYEQYF; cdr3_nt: TGTGCCAGCAGTTACTCGGGACTAGCGCGTACCTACGAGCAGTACTTC
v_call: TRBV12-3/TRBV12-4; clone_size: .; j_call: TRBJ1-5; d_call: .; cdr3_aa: CASSLEYNQPQHF; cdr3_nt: TGTGCCAGCAGTTTAGAGTACAATCAGCCCCAGCATTTT
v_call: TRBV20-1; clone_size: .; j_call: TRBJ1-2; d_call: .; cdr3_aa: CSAQTASPANYGYTF; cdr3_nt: TGCAGTGCCCAAACGGCCAGTCCGGCAAACTATGGCTACACCTTC
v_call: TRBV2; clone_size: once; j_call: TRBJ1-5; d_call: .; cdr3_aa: CASSEGRIRNQPQHF; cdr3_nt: TGTGCCAGCAGTGAAGGTCGTATTCGAAATCAGCCCCAGCATTTT
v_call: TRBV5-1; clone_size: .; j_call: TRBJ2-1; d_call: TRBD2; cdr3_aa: CASSFSGGAEFF; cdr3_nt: TGCGCCAGCAGTTTCAGCGGGGGGGCGGAGTTCTTC
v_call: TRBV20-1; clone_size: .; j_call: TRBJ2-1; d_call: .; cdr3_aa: CSAMDSGEYNEQFF; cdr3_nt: TGCAGTGCCATGGACTCGGGGGAATACAATGAGCAGTTCTTC
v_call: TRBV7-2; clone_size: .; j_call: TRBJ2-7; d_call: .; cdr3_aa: CASSLGWAFYEQYF; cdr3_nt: TGTGCCAGCAGCTTAGGGTGGGCGTTCTACGAGCAGTACTTC
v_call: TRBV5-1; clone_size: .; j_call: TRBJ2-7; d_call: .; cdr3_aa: CASSLIAASSYEQYF; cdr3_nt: TGCGCCAGCAGCTTGATCGCAGCGAGCTCCTACGAGCAGTACTTC
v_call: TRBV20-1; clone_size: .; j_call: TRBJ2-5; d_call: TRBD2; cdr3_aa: CSARTSGSSETQYF; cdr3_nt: TGCAGTGCTAGGACTAGCGGGAGTTCGGAGACCCAGTACTTC
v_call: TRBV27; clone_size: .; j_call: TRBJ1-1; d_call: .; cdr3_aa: CASSFPRAGINTEAFF; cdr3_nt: TGTGCCAGCAGTTTCCCTAGGGCAGGGATAAACACTGAAGCTTTCTTT
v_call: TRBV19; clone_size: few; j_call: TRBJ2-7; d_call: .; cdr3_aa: CASSTPGYEQYF; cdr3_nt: TGTGCCAGTAGCACTCCTGGATACGAGCAGTACTTC
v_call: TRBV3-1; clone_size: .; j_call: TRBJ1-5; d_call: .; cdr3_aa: CASSQLSGNQPQHF; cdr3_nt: TGTGCCAGCAGCCAACTATCGGGAAATCAGCCCCAGCATTTT